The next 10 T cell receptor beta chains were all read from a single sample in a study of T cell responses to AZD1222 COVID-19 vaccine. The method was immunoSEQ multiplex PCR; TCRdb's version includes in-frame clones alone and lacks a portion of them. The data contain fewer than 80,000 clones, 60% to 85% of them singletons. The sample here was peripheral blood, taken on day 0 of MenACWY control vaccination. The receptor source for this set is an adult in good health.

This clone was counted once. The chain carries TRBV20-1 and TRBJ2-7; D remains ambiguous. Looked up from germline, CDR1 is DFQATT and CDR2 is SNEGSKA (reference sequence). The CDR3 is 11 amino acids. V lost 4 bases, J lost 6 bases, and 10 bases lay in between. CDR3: CSAKRFPEQYF. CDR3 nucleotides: TGCAGTGCTAAACGCTTCCCCGAGCAGTACTTC.

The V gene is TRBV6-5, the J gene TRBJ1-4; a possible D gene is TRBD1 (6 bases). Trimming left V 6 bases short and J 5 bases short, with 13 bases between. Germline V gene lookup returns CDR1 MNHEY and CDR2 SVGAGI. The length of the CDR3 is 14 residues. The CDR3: CASRARTANEKLFF. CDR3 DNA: TGTGCCAGCAGGGCCCGGACAGCGAATGAAAAACTGTTTTTT.

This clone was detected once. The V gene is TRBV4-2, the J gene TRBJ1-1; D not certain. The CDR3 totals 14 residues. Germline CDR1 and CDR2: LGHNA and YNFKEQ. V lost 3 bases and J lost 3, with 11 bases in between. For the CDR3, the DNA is TGTGCCAGCAGCCAGAACCCACGGCACACTGAAGCTTTCTTT. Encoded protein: CASSQNPRHTEAFF.

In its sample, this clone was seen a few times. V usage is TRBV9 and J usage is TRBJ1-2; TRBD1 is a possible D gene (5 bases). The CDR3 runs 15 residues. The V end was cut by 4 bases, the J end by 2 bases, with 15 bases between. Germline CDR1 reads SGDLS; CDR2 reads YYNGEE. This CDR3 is CASSPTLAGNYGYTF. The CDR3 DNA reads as TGTGCCAGCAGCCCCACGTTGGCAGGGAACTATGGCTACACCTTC. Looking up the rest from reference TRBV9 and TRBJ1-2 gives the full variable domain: DSGVTQTPKHLITATGQRVTLRCSPRSGDLSVYWYQQSLDQGLQFLIQYYNGEERAKGNILERFSAQQFPDLHSELNLSSLELGDSALYFCASSPTLAGNYGYTFGSGTRLTVV.

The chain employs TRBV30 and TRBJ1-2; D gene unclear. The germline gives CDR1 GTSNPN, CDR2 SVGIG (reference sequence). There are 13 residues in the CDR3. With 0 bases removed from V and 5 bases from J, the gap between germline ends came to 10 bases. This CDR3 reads CAWSVDPLYGYTF. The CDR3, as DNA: TGTGCCTGGAGTGTAGACCCCCTTTATGGCTACACCTTC. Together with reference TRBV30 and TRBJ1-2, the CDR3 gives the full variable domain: SQTIHQWPATLVQPVGSPLSLECTVEGTSNPNLYWYRQAAGRGLQLLFYSVGIGQISSEVPQNLSASRPQDRQFILSSKKLLLSDSGFYLCAWSVDPLYGYTFGSGTRLTVV.

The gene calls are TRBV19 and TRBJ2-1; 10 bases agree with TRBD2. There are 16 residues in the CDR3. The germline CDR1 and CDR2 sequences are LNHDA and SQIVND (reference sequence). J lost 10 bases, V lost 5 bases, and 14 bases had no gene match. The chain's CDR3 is CASSPAGLAGVREQFF. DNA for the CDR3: TGTGCCAGTAGTCCTGCCGGGCTAGCGGGAGTACGGGAGCAGTTCTTC.

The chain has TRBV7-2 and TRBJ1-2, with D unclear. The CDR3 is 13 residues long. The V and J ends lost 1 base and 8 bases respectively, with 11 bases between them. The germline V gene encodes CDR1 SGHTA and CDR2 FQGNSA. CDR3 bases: TGTGCCAGCAGCTTAGTGGCAGGAGGGGGCTACACCTTC. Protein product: CASSLVAGGGYTF.

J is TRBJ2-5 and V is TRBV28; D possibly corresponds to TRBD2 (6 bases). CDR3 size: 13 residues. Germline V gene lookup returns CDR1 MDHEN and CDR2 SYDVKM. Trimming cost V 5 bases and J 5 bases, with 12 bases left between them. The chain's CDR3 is CASSLGGGETQYF. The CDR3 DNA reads TGTGCCAGCAGTCTCGGGGGTGGGGAGACCCAGTACTTC.

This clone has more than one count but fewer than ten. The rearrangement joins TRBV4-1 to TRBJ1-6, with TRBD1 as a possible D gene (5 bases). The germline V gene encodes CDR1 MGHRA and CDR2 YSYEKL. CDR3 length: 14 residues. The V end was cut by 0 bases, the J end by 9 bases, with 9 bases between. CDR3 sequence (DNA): TGCGCCAGCAGCCAAGAAGCGGGGGGTTCACCCCTCCACTTT. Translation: CASSQEAGGSPLHF.

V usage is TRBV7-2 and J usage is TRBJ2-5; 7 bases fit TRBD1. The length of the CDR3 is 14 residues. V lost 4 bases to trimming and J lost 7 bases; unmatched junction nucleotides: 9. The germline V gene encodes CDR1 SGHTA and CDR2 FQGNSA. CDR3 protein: CASSSRRGQGTQYF. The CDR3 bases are TGTGCCAGCAGCTCTCGTAGGGGGCAGGGGACCCAGTACTTC.